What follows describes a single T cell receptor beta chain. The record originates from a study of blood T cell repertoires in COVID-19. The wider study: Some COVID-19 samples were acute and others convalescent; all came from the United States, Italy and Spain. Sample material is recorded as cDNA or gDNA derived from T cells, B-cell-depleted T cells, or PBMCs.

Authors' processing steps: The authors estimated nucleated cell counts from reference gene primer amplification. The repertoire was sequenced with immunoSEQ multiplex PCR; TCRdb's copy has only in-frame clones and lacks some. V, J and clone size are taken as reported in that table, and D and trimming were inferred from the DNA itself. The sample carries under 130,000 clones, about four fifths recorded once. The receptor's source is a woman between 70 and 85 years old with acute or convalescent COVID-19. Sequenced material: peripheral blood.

CDR3 region: CASSQELAGNTGELFF. The CDR3 DNA reads as TGTGCCAGCAGCCAGGAACTAGCGGGGAACACCGGGGAGCTGTTTTTT. This chain joins TRBV4-2 and TRBJ2-2; 9 bases agree with TRBD2. The CDR3 extends over 16 amino acids. V lost 3 bases to trimming and J lost 1 base; unmatched junction nucleotides: 3. Germline assignment: CDR1 LGHNA and CDR2 YNFKEQ.